A single sample is the source of the 6 T cell receptor beta chains below, sequenced in a study of regulatory T cells in long-lasting Graves disease. Time point noted: newly diagnosed GD, antithyroid drugs for less than 3 months. With RNA extracted from PBMCs as input, the TCR library was made. Arm-PCR of CDR3 regions with iRepertoire HTBI primers generated TCR beta libraries. TCRdb fed the multiplex PCR reads into MiXCR, producing one record per CDR3 protein. The data show more than 300,000 distinct CDR3 sequences, with around 11% seen just once and approximately 19% held by the top ten. These data are also associated with another study on T cells in Graves' hyperthyroidism and ophthalmopathy.

The sample in question was peripheral blood mononuclear cells (PBMCs), obtained at new diagnosis, from a patient treated with antithyroid drugs. The source of these receptors is a woman aged 18-30 years with Graves disease.

The J gene is TRBJ1-2, the V gene TRBV7-2; D is uncertain. The CDR3 has 13 residues. V lost 2 bases, J lost 8 bases, and 12 bases lay in between. Germline CDR1 and CDR2: SGHTA and FQGNSA. The CDR3 DNA sequence: TGTGCCAGCAGCTTATCTCGTCTCTACGGCTACACCTTC. Translating it yields CASSLSRLYGYTF.

The rearrangement uses TRBV18 and TRBJ1-2; 7 bases agree with TRBD1. Per germline, CDR1 KGHSH and CDR2 LQKENI. CDR3 size: 15 residues. With V trimmed by 3 bases and J by 10 bases, 14 bases remained unmatched. The CDR3 bases are TGTGCCAGCTCACCGACGACAGGGACTTCCACATACTACACCTTC. Translation: CASSPTTGTSTYYTF.

The table lists this clonotype with many counts. The genes are TRBV19 and TRBJ1-2, with TRBD1 identical over 9 bases. The V gene's germline CDR1 is LNHDA and CDR2 SQIVND (reference sequence). The CDR3 loop spans 14 amino acids. The V gene end was trimmed by 6 bases and the J gene end by 9 bases; junction bases not matched to a gene: 11. CDR3 DNA: TGTGCCAGTAGGATCCGGGACAGGGCGACACGCTACACCTTC. Its protein product is CASRIRDRATRYTF.

This clonotype occurred a few times. This chain uses TRBV6-1 with TRBJ1-4; D gene ambiguous. CDR1 and CDR2 from the germline V gene are MNHNS and SASEGT. V was shortened by 6 bases and J by 8 bases, with 22 bases between the two germline ends. This CDR3 is built from 16 residues. The CDR3 sequence is CASSPILFSILEKLFF. The DNA for the CDR3 is TGTGCCAGCAGCCCGATCCTATTTTCCATTCTCGAAAAACTGTTTTTT.

Worth noting for this clonotype: Being one base from a much bigger clone, this may be a read error. CDR3: CSVVSGDGQYF. CDR3 sequence (DNA): TGCAGTGTAGTCTCGGGCGATGGGCAGTACTTC. The chain carries TRBV20-1 and TRBJ2-5; D is unresolved. Germline V gene data show CDR1 as DFQATT and CDR2 as SNEGSKA (reference sequence). This CDR3 contains 11 residues. V was pared by 7 bases and J by 11 bases, with 17 bases between.

This clonotype appeared many times. J is TRBJ2-7 and V is TRBV6-5; D gene ambiguous. The CDR3 covers 13 residues. Trimming stripped 2 bases from V and 4 bases from J, with 9 bases between. The germline CDR1 and CDR2 sequences are MNHEY and SVGAGI. The CDR3 bases are TGTGCCAGCAGTTACGGGCCCGCTTACGAGCAGTACGTC. Protein: CASSYGPAYEQYV.